This T cell receptor (beta chain) was sequenced for a study of CD8 T cells in Susac syndrome. An input of about 0.5 to 1 ug of RNA was subjected to reverse transcription using random hexamers. Coverage of TCR beta CDR3 amplification by immunoSEQ multiplex PCR extended to 54 Vbeta and 13 Jbeta. TCRdb passed the immunoSEQ multiplex PCR reads through MiXCR, listing each CDR3 protein once. Of some 190,000 distinct CDR3 sequences in the sample, roughly 92% were seen once. The CDR3 covers 15 residues. The V segment lost 6 bases and the J segment 5 bases; nucleotides outside the gene matches: 9. The chain links TRBV12-3 or TRBV12-4 to TRBJ2-5, with 10 bases matching TRBD1. Sequencing was carried out using CD4+ T cells from PBMCs. The TCR originated in a human donor in good health. CDR3 protein: CASSPGQGVSETQYF. For the CDR3, the DNA is TGTGCCAGCAGCCCAGGACAGGGGGTATCGGAGACCCAGTACTTC.